This T cell receptor (beta chain) originates from a study of blood T cell repertoires in COVID-19. At the level of the study: There were acute and convalescent COVID-19 samples, and they came from the United States, Italy and Spain. T cells, B-cell-depleted T cells, or PBMCs supplied cDNA or gDNA.

In the source study's methods: Reference gene primer amplification in the assay estimated nucleated cell counts. Profiling relied on immunoSEQ multiplex PCR, and the TCRdb table lists in-frame clones only, not all of them. V and J calls and clone size follow that table, whereas D and trimming were derived from the DNA. Seen here are 150,000 or so clones, 76% observed once, and the top ten hold approximately 5%. The V and J ends lost 6 bases and 4 bases respectively, with 16 bases between them. The CDR3 loop spans 15 amino acids. Per germline, CDR1 WNHNN and CDR2 SYGVQD (reference sequence). This clonotype was sampled from a woman aged 80 or over with active or convalescent COVID-19. This chain uses TRBV10-1 with TRBJ2-1, with a possible D match to TRBD2 (5 bases). The sequenced sample consisted of peripheral blood. Here the CDR3 reads CASRARVRGYNEQFF. In DNA, the CDR3 is TGCGCCAGCAGAGCTAGAGTTCGCGGGTACAATGAGCAGTTCTTC.